These 32 T cell receptor beta chains share one sample of origin, sequenced in a study of T-cell reconstitution after alpha-beta-depleted transplantation in children. Preparing the TCRbeta library involved the use of unique molecular identifiers. TCRdb reprocessed the PCR reads with MiXCR, giving one entry per CDR3 protein. The sample has about 360,000 distinct CDR3 sequences; about an eighth are singletons. The sequenced sample was PBMCs, obtained from the stem cell graft. Receptors originate from a human donor who donated a stem cell graft to a child with Fanconi anemia.

This clonotype has only a few counts. The J gene is TRBJ2-1, the V gene TRBV18; D tentatively reads TRBD1 or TRBD2 (5 bases each). CDR1 and CDR2 from the germline V gene are KGHSH and LQKENI. V lost 3 bases to trimming and J lost 8 bases, with 14 bases between them. The CDR3 covers 14 residues. Written as DNA, the CDR3 is TGTGCCAGCTCACCCGGTTGGGGGTTGGATGAGCAGTTCTTC. This encodes CASSPGWGLDEQFF.

Many counts were recorded for this clonotype. The rearrangement joins TRBV7-9 to TRBJ2-1; TRBD1 matches at 11 bases. CDR1 SEHNR and CDR2 FQNEAQ come from the germline V gene (reference sequence). The V segment lost 5 bases and the J segment 2 bases; nucleotides outside the gene matches: 5. The CDR3 has 16 amino acids. In DNA form, the CDR3 reads TGTGCCAGCAGCAGGGGACAGGGGGTACCCTACAATGAGCAGTTCTTC. It is translated as CASSRGQGVPYNEQFF.

Many counts were recorded for this clonotype. This chain connects TRBV20-1 to TRBJ1-5; D is uncertain. V dropped 0 bases and J dropped 3 bases, with 9 bases sitting between them. Germline V CDR1 and CDR2: DFQATT, SNEGSKA (reference sequence). This CDR3 region has 14 residues. This chain's CDR3 is CSARDPRINQPQHF. For the CDR3, the DNA is TGCAGTGCTAGAGATCCACGTATCAATCAGCCCCAGCATTTT.

V usage is TRBV12-3 or TRBV12-4 and J usage is TRBJ2-3; weak D call: TRBD2 (7 bases). CDR3 length: 16 amino acids. The germline V and J ends were trimmed by 3 bases and 1 base, with 14 bases remaining between them. CDR3 DNA sequence: TGTGCCAGCAGTTTCGGGCGGGGGCGGGGCACAGATACGCAGTATTTT. Residues: CASSFGRGRGTDTQYF.

This clonotype turned up a few times. The V and J genes are TRBV9 and TRBJ1-6; 11 positions match TRBD1. The CDR3 loop spans 15 amino acids. Germline CDR1 and CDR2: SGDLS and YYNGEE. The V and J ends lost 4 bases and 9 bases, in that order; junction bases with no gene match: 6. CDR3 protein: CASSITGTGGSPLHF. CDR3 sequence (DNA): TGTGCCAGCAGCATAACCGGGACAGGGGGTTCACCCCTCCACTTT.

This clonotype has ten or more counts. The chain couples TRBV7-9 to TRBJ1-2; no definite D call. Per germline, CDR1 SEHNR and CDR2 FQNEAQ (reference sequence). V lost 6 bases, J lost 6 bases, and 11 bases lay in between. The CDR3 consists of 12 residues. CDR3 DNA: TGTGCCAGCAGTTACGACCGCAATGGCTACACCTTC. Its protein product is CASSYDRNGYTF.

A few counts support this clonotype. The rearrangement links TRBV10-3 to TRBJ1-1; D remains unclear. The CDR3 runs 12 residues. The V gene lost 4 bases and the J gene lost 7 bases, with 10 bases spanning the gap. Germline V gene lookup returns CDR1 ENHRY and CDR2 SYGVKD. The CDR3: CAISGWEGEAFF. CDR3 bases: TGTGCCATCAGTGGATGGGAAGGTGAAGCTTTCTTT.

Many counts were recorded for this clonotype. The chain uses TRBV3-1 and TRBJ2-3, with unresolved D. This CDR3 contains 13 residues. Germline values: CDR1 LGHDT, CDR2 YNNKEL (reference sequence). V gave up 1 base and J gave up 6 bases, with 8 bases separating them. The CDR3 here is CASSQGTSDTQYF. CDR3 sequence (DNA): TGTGCCAGCAGCCAAGGGACCTCCGATACGCAGTATTTT.

J is TRBJ1-2 and V is TRBV5-1; the D gene is possibly TRBD1 (5 bases). The germline CDR1 and CDR2 sequences are SGHRS and YFSETQ. Deletions cut 4 bases from V and 8 bases from J, with 18 bases between. This CDR3 spans 14 amino acids. DNA of the CDR3: TGCGCCAGCAGCCCCTTGAGTAGAGGGGCCGGCTACACCTTC. Translating gives CASSPLSRGAGYTF.

This clonotype was observed a handful of times. This chain joins TRBV4-3 and TRBJ1-1; D is unresolved. CDR1 LGHNA and CDR2 YSLEER come from the germline V gene. The CDR3 totals 15 residues. V dropped 4 bases and J dropped 2 bases, with 14 bases sitting between them. CDR3 sequence (DNA): TGCGCCAGCAGCCTCGGTCTGGGAGCCAACACTGAAGCTTTCTTT. It translates to CASSLGLGANTEAFF.

The chain combines TRBV7-2 with TRBJ2-3, with D possibly being TRBD1 (6 bases). The CDR3 covers 17 residues. The V gene lost 1 base and the J gene lost 3 bases, with 17 bases spanning the gap. The germline V gene has CDR1 SGHTA and CDR2 FQGNSA. The CDR3 DNA reads TGTGCCAGCAGCTTAGTTCGGCTGGGGGCCGGTACAGATACGCAGTATTTT. Protein: CASSLVRLGAGTDTQYF.

This clonotype has only a few counts. V is TRBV3-1 and J is TRBJ2-7, with 8 bases that match TRBD1. Germline assignment: CDR1 LGHDT and CDR2 YNNKEL (reference sequence). The CDR3 consists of 15 residues. Trimming took 1 base from V and 3 from J; bases not matched to a gene: 5. The CDR3 region has the DNA TGTGCCAGCAGCCAAGGGAGGACAGGGTTCTACGAGCAGTACGTC. This encodes CASSQGRTGFYEQYV.

Comment on this clonotype: This clone may be a read error of a much larger clone one base away. CDR3 in DNA: TGTGCCAGCAGCGCCGGACAGGGAACCCATGGCTACACCTTC. Its translation is CASSAGQGTHGYTF. V and J are TRBV9 and TRBJ1-2, with 8 bases aligning to TRBD1. Trimming removed 3 bases from V and 6 bases from J; junction bases left unmatched: 7. Looked up from germline, CDR1 is SGDLS and CDR2 is YYNGEE. The CDR3 has 14 amino acids.

In its sample, this clonotype was seen a few times. The chain has TRBV12-3 or TRBV12-4 and TRBJ2-1; possibly TRBD2 for D (7 bases). V shed 3 bases and J shed 7 bases, with 19 bases lying between them. The CDR3 contains 16 residues. CDR3 in DNA: TGTGCCAGCAGTTTGACCCTAATACAGGGAGGGAATGAGCAGTTCTTC. Residues: CASSLTLIQGGNEQFF.

The chain has TRBV28 and TRBJ2-3; TRBD2 matches 7 bases. Germline CDR1 is MDHEN and CDR2 is SYDVKM. The CDR3 has 16 residues. V shed 6 bases and J 2 bases; nucleotides not matched to a gene: 11. The DNA of the CDR3 is TGTGCCAGCAGGTCATCGAGCGGGGCAAACACAGATACGCAGTATTTT. Protein sequence: CASRSSSGANTDTQYF.

This clonotype was counted many times. The V call is TRBV2, the J call TRBJ2-1; 8 bases are shared with TRBD1. Germline V lookup: CDR1 SNHLY, CDR2 FYNNEI. V dropped 4 bases and J dropped 7; count of bases not matched to a gene: 9. The CDR3 runs to 15 residues. The DNA of the CDR3 is TGTGCCAGCAGTGTCGACAGGGGCGGGGAGAATGAGCAGTTCTTC. It is translated as CASSVDRGGENEQFF.

This clonotype was picked up one time. This rearrangement joins TRBV5-2 to TRBJ2-2; TRBD2 reflects the table's D call only, with no check against the DNA. TRBV5-2 is given as a pseudogene. This CDR3 is 17 amino acids long. DNA for the CDR3: TGTGCCAGGGGCCCTGGGGTCAGGGAGATTGTCACCGGGGAGCTGTTTTTT. Amino acids: CARGPGVREIVTGELFF.

The CDR3 coding sequence is TGCGCCAGCAGCCAGGACAGGGGATCGGGAGAGACCCAGTACTTC. Translated: CASSQDRGSGETQYF. V usage is TRBV5-1 and J usage is TRBJ2-5, with 9 bases matching TRBD1. Unmatched junction bases numbered 8, after V lost 4 bases and J lost 4 bases. CDR3 length equals 15 residues. The germline V gene has CDR1 SGHRS and CDR2 YFSETQ.

The table lists this clonotype with a few counts. DNA for the CDR3: TGTGCCAGCTCACCCTCGACAGGATTTAACACTGAAGCTTTCTTT. It encodes CASSPSTGFNTEAFF. The rearrangement uses TRBV18 and TRBJ1-1; maybe TRBD1 (6 bases). CDR1 and CDR2 from the germline V gene are KGHSH and LQKENI. The CDR3 is made up of 15 amino acids. Trimming removed 3 bases from V and 2 bases from J, with 13 bases in between.

This clonotype has more than one count but fewer than ten. The chain joins TRBV29-1 to TRBJ1-1; D gene uncertain. Trimming took off 7 bases at V and 5 bases at J, with 14 bases between the two ends. There are 12 residues in the CDR3. Germline loops: CDR1 SQVTM, CDR2 ANQGSEA. The CDR3: CSATSVGTEAFF. Here the CDR3 DNA reads TGCAGCGCCACGTCGGTGGGTACTGAAGCTTTCTTT.

The sample holds many counts of this clonotype. The genes are TRBV20-1 and TRBJ2-6, with no clear D. CDR1 DFQATT and CDR2 SNEGSKA come from the germline V gene (reference sequence). V shed 3 bases and J shed 4 bases, with 7 bases lying between them. This CDR3 has 13 amino acids. The CDR3 here is CSARASGANVLTF. In DNA, the CDR3 is TGCAGTGCTAGGGCGTCCGGGGCCAACGTCCTGACTTTC.

This clonotype appeared a few times. The chain combines TRBV5-1 with TRBJ1-6, with 8 bases lining up with TRBD1. The ends lost 3 bases at V and 10 bases at J; junction bases unmatched: 9. The CDR3 totals 15 residues. Germline V gene lookup returns CDR1 SGHRS and CDR2 YFSETQ. The CDR3 nucleotides are TGCGCCAGCAGCTCACGACAGGGGCGAGGATCACCCCTCCACTTT. This sequence encodes CASSSRQGRGSPLHF.

This clonotype was picked up a small number of times. The rearrangement links TRBV7-9 to TRBJ2-7; 9 bases align to TRBD1. Germline lookup yields CDR1 SEHNR and CDR2 FQNEAQ (reference sequence). Trimming at V came to 3 bases and at J to 8 bases, leaving 5 bases not matched to a gene. The CDR3 is 13 residues long. Here the CDR3 reads CASSFGTGYKQYV. CDR3 coding DNA: TGTGCCAGCAGCTTCGGGACAGGGTATAAGCAGTACGTC.

Ten or more counts support this clonotype. The chain couples TRBV5-5 to TRBJ2-2; D assignment may be TRBD1 or TRBD2 (5 bases each). The CDR3 has 14 amino acids. Per the germline V gene, CDR1 is SGHKS and CDR2 is YYEKEE (reference sequence). V was cut by 4 bases and J by 2 bases, with 9 bases left in between. The DNA of the CDR3 is TGTGCCAGCAGCATGGGACCAAACACCGGGGAGCTGTTTTTT. As protein: CASSMGPNTGELFF.

This clonotype has only a few counts. The rearrangement uses TRBV11-2 and TRBJ2-7; 13 nucleotides agree with TRBD2. This CDR3 has 14 amino acids. With V trimmed by 6 bases and J by 1 base, 0 bases remained unmatched. The germline V gene has CDR1 SGHAT and CDR2 FQNNGV. The CDR3 nucleotides are TGTGCCAGCAGGACTAGCGGGGGGTCCTACGAGCAGTACGTC. It yields the protein CASRTSGGSYEQYV.

This clonotype was detected only a few times. This chain joins TRBV7-7 and TRBJ1-5; unclear D gene. Trimming took 4 bases from V and 6 from J, leaving 19 bases between them. This CDR3 spans 16 amino acids. Germline V lookup: CDR1 SSHAT, CDR2 FNYEAQ (reference sequence). CDR3 DNA sequence: TGTGCCAGCAGCTGTAACGGGAGCAAGCAATGTCAGCCCCAGCATTTT. Its translation is CASSCNGSKQCQPQHF. Full variable domain (remainder filled in from reference TRBV7-7 and TRBJ1-5): GAGVSQSPRYKVTKRGQDVTLRCDPISSHATLYWYQQALGQGPEFLTYFNYEAQPDKSGLPSDRFSAERPEGSISTLTIQRTEQRDSAMYRCASSCNGSKQCQPQHFGDGTRLSIL.

This clonotype was counted many times. This chain links TRBV12-3 or TRBV12-4 with TRBJ1-4; 7 nucleotides line up with TRBD1. Losses at the gene ends were 6 bases for V and 8 bases for J; bases not matched to a gene: 9. The CDR3 covers 14 residues. The CDR3 DNA sequence: TGTGCCAGCAGACATACAGGGGAAGGAGAAAAACTGTTTTTT. Amino acid sequence: CASRHTGEGEKLFF.

The rearrangement uses TRBV7-9 and TRBJ2-1, with 8 bases that match TRBD1. Trimming took 4 bases from V and 4 from J; bases not matched to a gene: 12. The CDR3 totals 17 residues. Germline assignment: CDR1 SEHNR and CDR2 FQNEAQ (reference sequence). CDR3 amino acids: CASSSQGPGTGYNEQFF. As DNA, the CDR3 is TGTGCCAGCAGCTCACAGGGGCCCGGGACAGGATACAATGAGCAGTTCTTC.

This clonotype was seen more than once but under ten times. This chain connects TRBV20-1 to TRBJ1-1; D is possibly TRBD1 (6 bases). The CDR3 runs 14 residues. In germline, CDR1 is DFQATT, CDR2 SNEGSKA (reference sequence). Trimming removed 3 bases from V and 7 bases from J, with 18 bases in between. The CDR3 DNA sequence: TGCAGTGCTAGGGAGGCCGGGACAACTTTTGAAGCTTTCTTT. Protein: CSAREAGTTFEAFF.

The genes are TRBV10-3 and TRBJ1-2, with D possibly being TRBD1 (5 bases). Trimming shortened V by 2 bases and J by 6 bases, and 10 bases separated the two germline ends. The CDR3 loop spans 13 amino acids. Germline CDR1 ENHRY, CDR2 SYGVKD. The CDR3 bases are TGTGCCATCAGTGAGCAGGGCTTGGATGGCTACACCTTC. The encoded protein is CAISEQGLDGYTF.

The CDR3 DNA sequence: TGTGCCAGCAGTTTAGCTGTTGGACAGGGGACTGAAGCTTTCTTT. It encodes CASSLAVGQGTEAFF. The J gene is TRBJ1-1, the V gene TRBV12-3 or TRBV12-4; 9 positions agree with TRBD1. After removal of 0 bases from V and 5 bases from J, the junction contained 4 bases not matched to a gene. The CDR3 loop spans 15 amino acids.

This clonotype was observed at least ten times. In DNA form, the CDR3 reads TGCAGCGTTGGGACAGGGACGCGTTCCGGGGAGCTGTTTTTT. The encoded protein is CSVGTGTRSGELFF. The genes are TRBV29-1 and TRBJ2-2, with 8 bases aligning to TRBD1. With 4 bases clipped from V and 6 bases from J, the junction kept 7 bases outside the gene matches. Germline V gives CDR1 SQVTM, CDR2 ANQGSEA. The CDR3 spans 14 residues.